Below, 27 T cell receptor beta chains from the same sample are listed, as sequenced in a study of CD8 T cells in Susac syndrome. RNA amounts of roughly 0.45 to 1 ug underwent reverse transcription with random hexamers. Via MiXCR, TCRdb re-called the immunoSEQ multiplex PCR reads, giving one row per CDR3 protein. The data show about 200,000 distinct CDR3 sequences, around 95% seen once. Sequenced material: CD4+ T cells from PBMCs. These receptors all stem from a human donor in good health.

This chain uses TRBV20-1 with TRBJ1-6, with 10 bases fitting TRBD1. V was clipped by 3 bases and J by 7 bases; unmatched bases: 6. The CDR3 extends over 15 amino acids. Germline V gives CDR1 DFQATT, CDR2 SNEGSKA (reference sequence). CDR3 amino acids: CSASRRTGGNSPLHF. The CDR3 bases are TGCAGTGCTAGCAGGCGGACAGGGGGAAATTCACCCCTCCACTTT.

The rearrangement links TRBV27 to TRBJ2-1, with D possibly being TRBD2 (5 bases). CDR3 length equals 15 residues. Germline CDR1 is MNHEY and CDR2 is SMNVEV (reference sequence). V was shortened by 2 bases and J by 2 bases, with 10 bases between the two germline ends. The CDR3: CASSLGRVAYNEQFF. In DNA form, the CDR3 reads TGTGCCAGCAGTTTAGGGCGGGTAGCCTACAATGAGCAGTTCTTC.

V usage is TRBV30 and J usage is TRBJ2-1; D uncertain. This CDR3 region has 12 residues. Germline assignment: CDR1 GTSNPN and CDR2 SVGIG (reference sequence). V lost 4 bases to trimming and J lost 5 bases, with 9 bases between them. The CDR3 spells CAWNSGHNEQFF. CDR3 DNA: TGTGCCTGGAATAGTGGACACAATGAGCAGTTCTTC.

V usage is TRBV30 and J usage is TRBJ1-2; the D gene is possibly TRBD1 (6 bases). The V end was cut by 7 bases, the J end by 0 bases, with 12 bases between. This CDR3 region has 13 residues. The germline gives CDR1 GTSNPN, CDR2 SVGIG (reference sequence). The CDR3 sequence is CASDRRPNYGYTF. CDR3 DNA sequence: TGTGCCTCCGACAGGAGACCTAACTATGGCTACACCTTC.

The chain is built from TRBV12-3 or TRBV12-4 and TRBJ2-5; TRBD2 is a possible D gene (6 bases). Trimming cost V 6 bases and J 1 base, with 12 bases left between them. The CDR3 runs to 14 residues. CDR3 sequence reads: CASSAGTFQETQYF. CDR3 bases: TGTGCCAGCAGCGCCGGGACTTTCCAAGAGACCCAGTACTTC.

This chain links TRBV20-1 with TRBJ1-2; 8 positions agree with TRBD1. Germline lookup yields CDR1 DFQATT and CDR2 SNEGSKA (reference sequence). The CDR3 contains 15 residues. With 3 bases clipped from V and 1 base from J, the junction kept 7 bases outside the gene matches. Here the CDR3 DNA reads TGCAGTGCTAGGCCGGGACAGGAGTTTAACTATGGCTACACCTTC. Translated, it gives CSARPGQEFNYGYTF.

As for this clonotype: The junction does not match germline at one end; this may be a read error. The gene calls are TRBV7-7 and TRBJ2-3, with 8 bases matching TRBD2. There are 17 residues in the CDR3. CDR1 SSHAT and CDR2 FNYEAQ come from the germline V gene (reference sequence). The DNA for the CDR3 is TGTGCTAGCAGCTTAGATTCGCCGGGAGGGCCTGCAGATACGCAGTATTTT. This gives the protein CASSLDSPGGPADTQYF.

The chain employs TRBV20-1 and TRBJ1-4, with 7 bases aligning to TRBD1. The junction had 10 bases not matched to a gene; V was cut back by 8 bases and J by 4 bases. CDR1 and CDR2 (germline): DFQATT, SNEGSKA (reference sequence). The CDR3 consists of 14 residues. The CDR3 here is CSSIQGQLNEKLFF. CDR3 coding DNA: TGCAGTTCTATACAGGGACAGCTTAATGAAAAACTGTTTTTT.

This clonotype was seen a single time. The genes are TRBV15 and TRBJ2-2, with a weak D call TRBD2 (6 bases). The germline V and J ends were trimmed by 1 base and 6 bases, with 6 bases remaining between them. Germline values: CDR1 LNHNV, CDR2 YYDKDF (reference sequence). This CDR3 contains 13 residues. The CDR3 DNA reads as TGTGCCACCAGCAGAGGGGAGGCCGGGGAGCTGTTTTTT. This encodes CATSRGEAGELFF.

This clonotype was observed once. The V gene is TRBV20-1, the J gene TRBJ2-5; tentatively, D is TRBD1 (6 bases). Trimming stripped 3 bases from V and 4 bases from J, with 15 bases between. This CDR3 contains 14 residues. Germline loops: CDR1 DFQATT, CDR2 SNEGSKA (reference sequence). CDR3 sequence reads: CSARSGTTLETQYF. For the CDR3, the DNA is TGCAGTGCTAGGTCCGGGACAACATTAGAGACCCAGTACTTC.

The J gene is TRBJ1-1, the V gene TRBV4-1; possible D gene TRBD1, 6 bases. V lost 1 base and J lost 4, with 19 bases in between. Germline-derived CDR1 and CDR2 are MGHRA and YSYEKL. The CDR3 is 17 residues long. In nucleotides, the CDR3 is TGCGCCAGCAGCCAAGCGGTTCCCGGGACACCGGGCACTGAAGCTTTCTTT. It specifies CASSQAVPGTPGTEAFF.

The chain links TRBV20-1 to TRBJ2-1; TRBD2 aligns across 9 bases. Germline V gives CDR1 DFQATT, CDR2 SNEGSKA (reference sequence). The CDR3 is 14 amino acids. V lost 6 bases and J lost 8; bases outside the gene matches: 11. Written as DNA, the CDR3 is TGCAGTGCGCGGTGGTCAGCGGGGGGCTATGAGCAGTTCTTC. Translated, it gives CSARWSAGGYEQFF.

The DNA of the CDR3 is TGCAGTGCCCCTTTCGCCACAGATACGCAGTATTTT. Translated: CSAPFATDTQYF. The gene calls are TRBV20-1 and TRBJ2-3; no clear D gene. CDR1 is DFQATT, CDR2 SNEGSKA, per germline (reference sequence). CDR3 length equals 12 residues. The V end was cut by 6 bases, the J end by 2 bases, with 9 bases between.

CDR3 sequence: CASSLVVPTQYF. In nucleotides, the CDR3 is TGTGCCAGCAGCTTAGTCGTGCCCACGCAGTATTTT. The V and J genes are TRBV11-2 and TRBJ2-3; D is unresolved. Looked up from germline, CDR1 is SGHAT and CDR2 is FQNNGV. Deletions cut 1 base from V and 9 bases from J, with 8 bases between. The CDR3 is 12 residues long.

This clonotype was seen only once. This chain links TRBV7-2 with TRBJ2-1; 11 bases fit TRBD1. This CDR3 has 16 amino acids. Germline loops: CDR1 SGHTA, CDR2 FQGNSA. V dropped 4 bases and J dropped 4; count of bases not matched to a gene: 6. The CDR3 region has the DNA TGTGCCAGCAGCTCGCGGACAGGGGGCGCATACAATGAGCAGTTCTTC. Residues: CASSSRTGGAYNEQFF.

The chain employs TRBV12-3 or TRBV12-4 and TRBJ1-5; D might be TRBD1 (5 bases). CDR3 length: 15 amino acids. V was shortened by 5 bases and J by 1 base, with 12 bases between the two germline ends. As DNA, the CDR3 is TGTGCCAGCAGTCGCGGGACTATCAGCAATCAGCCCCAGCATTTT. Translated: CASSRGTISNQPQHF.

The chain has TRBV2 and TRBJ2-5, with D tentatively TRBD1 (5 bases). The CDR3 runs to 14 residues. V lost 0 bases, J lost 2 bases, and 7 bases lay in between. Germline lookup yields CDR1 SNHLY and CDR2 FYNNEI. CDR3 in amino acids: CASSEAAGQETQYF. The DNA of the CDR3 is TGTGCCAGCAGTGAAGCGGCAGGGCAAGAGACCCAGTACTTC.

The chain is built from TRBV20-1 and TRBJ2-1; TRBD2 matches at 9 bases. CDR1 and CDR2 from the germline V gene are DFQATT and SNEGSKA (reference sequence). V shed 2 bases and J 7 bases; nucleotides not matched to a gene: 15. This CDR3 has 17 amino acids. The CDR3 reads CSARPQFLAGSDNEQFF. The CDR3 DNA follows: TGCAGTGCTAGACCCCAGTTCCTAGCGGGGTCCGATAATGAGCAGTTCTTC.

V gene TRBV7-2 combines with J gene TRBJ2-3; no clear D. Trimming stripped 5 bases from V and 2 bases from J, with 14 bases between. Germline CDR1 is SGHTA and CDR2 is FQGNSA. The CDR3 has 15 residues. DNA of the CDR3: TGTGCCAGCAGCCGCCTTGGTAGAAACACAGATACGCAGTATTTT. Its translation: CASSRLGRNTDTQYF. The variable domain in full, completed from reference TRBV7-2 and TRBJ2-3, reads GAGVSQSPSNKVTEKGKDVELRCDPISGHTALYWYRQSLGQGLEFLIYFQGNSAPDKSGLPSDRFSAERTGGSVSTLTIQRTQQEDSAVYLCASSRLGRNTDTQYFGPGTRLTVL.

The chain is built from TRBV24-1 and TRBJ1-5; a weak D match, TRBD1 (6 bases). CDR1 KGHDR and CDR2 SFDVKD come from the germline V gene. This CDR3 region has 15 residues. The V and J ends lost 4 bases and 3 bases respectively, with 12 bases between them. CDR3 sequence (DNA): TGTGCCACCAGTGACCCAAACAGGGACAATCAGCCCCAGCATTTT. This gives the protein CATSDPNRDNQPQHF.

The chain links TRBV30 to TRBJ2-2, with TRBD2 matching 12 bases. V shed 4 bases, J shed 7 bases, and the junction held 10 bases outside the gene matches. Germline V gives CDR1 GTSNPN, CDR2 SVGIG (reference sequence). CDR3 length: 16 residues. The CDR3 loop is CAWNPRLAGVNGELFF. CDR3 sequence (DNA): TGTGCCTGGAACCCACGACTAGCGGGAGTGAACGGGGAGCTGTTTTTT. Full variable domain (outside the CDR3, taken from reference TRBV30 and TRBJ2-2): SQTIHQWPATLVQPVGSPLSLECTVEGTSNPNLYWYRQAAGRGLQLLFYSVGIGQISSEVPQNLSASRPQDRQFILSSKKLLLSDSGFYLCAWNPRLAGVNGELFFGEGSRLTVL.

The CDR3, as DNA: TGTGCCAGCAGCGGACCAGGGAATCAGCCCCAGCATTTT. Encoded protein: CASSGPGNQPQHF. The chain is built from TRBV9 and TRBJ1-5; D perhaps matches TRBD1 (5 bases). This CDR3 spans 13 amino acids. Germline values: CDR1 SGDLS, CDR2 YYNGEE. Trimming took 3 bases from V and 4 from J, leaving 8 bases between them.

J is TRBJ1-2 and V is TRBV5-6; no reliable D call. V was cut by 0 bases and J by 4 bases, with 13 bases left in between. Per the germline V gene, CDR1 is SGHDT and CDR2 is YYEEEE. The CDR3 extends over 15 amino acids. This CDR3 reads CASSLAFGSPYGYTF. The CDR3, as DNA: TGTGCCAGCAGCTTGGCCTTCGGCAGTCCCTATGGCTACACCTTC.

The J gene is TRBJ2-5, the V gene TRBV7-6, with 7 nucleotides matching TRBD1. The V and J ends lost 4 bases and 4 bases, in that order; junction bases with no gene match: 9. The germline V gene has CDR1 SGHVS and CDR2 FNYEAQ. CDR3 length: 15 amino acids. CDR3 nucleotide sequence: TGTGCCAGCAGCTCGACGACAGGGAGTCGAGAGACCCAGTACTTC. Protein sequence: CASSSTTGSRETQYF.

This chain connects TRBV11-2 to TRBJ2-4; D is perhaps TRBD2 (6 bases). V was shortened by 3 bases and J by 0 bases, with 9 bases between the two germline ends. CDR1 is SGHAT, CDR2 FQNNGV, per germline. The CDR3 runs 15 residues. The CDR3, as DNA: TGTGCCAGCAGCTTCGGGGGAATAGCCAAAAACATTCAGTACTTC. Protein product: CASSFGGIAKNIQYF.

The chain has TRBV5-1 and TRBJ2-1, with a possible D match to TRBD2 (5 bases). In germline, CDR1 is SGHRS, CDR2 YFSETQ. V lost 3 bases to trimming and J lost 8 bases, with 18 bases between them. The length of the CDR3 is 15 residues. This chain's CDR3 is CASSSGGSMVYEQFF. The DNA for the CDR3 is TGCGCCAGCAGCTCCGGAGGTTCCATGGTTTATGAGCAGTTCTTC.

The rearrangement joins TRBV28 to TRBJ2-6; no clear D. Germline CDR1 is MDHEN and CDR2 is SYDVKM. Trimming took 1 base from V and 1 from J, leaving 11 bases between them. CDR3 length equals 17 residues. The CDR3 DNA reads as TGTGCCAGCAGTTTATACCTACCGGGTTCTGGGGCCAACGTCCTGACTTTC. Protein sequence: CASSLYLPGSGANVLTF.